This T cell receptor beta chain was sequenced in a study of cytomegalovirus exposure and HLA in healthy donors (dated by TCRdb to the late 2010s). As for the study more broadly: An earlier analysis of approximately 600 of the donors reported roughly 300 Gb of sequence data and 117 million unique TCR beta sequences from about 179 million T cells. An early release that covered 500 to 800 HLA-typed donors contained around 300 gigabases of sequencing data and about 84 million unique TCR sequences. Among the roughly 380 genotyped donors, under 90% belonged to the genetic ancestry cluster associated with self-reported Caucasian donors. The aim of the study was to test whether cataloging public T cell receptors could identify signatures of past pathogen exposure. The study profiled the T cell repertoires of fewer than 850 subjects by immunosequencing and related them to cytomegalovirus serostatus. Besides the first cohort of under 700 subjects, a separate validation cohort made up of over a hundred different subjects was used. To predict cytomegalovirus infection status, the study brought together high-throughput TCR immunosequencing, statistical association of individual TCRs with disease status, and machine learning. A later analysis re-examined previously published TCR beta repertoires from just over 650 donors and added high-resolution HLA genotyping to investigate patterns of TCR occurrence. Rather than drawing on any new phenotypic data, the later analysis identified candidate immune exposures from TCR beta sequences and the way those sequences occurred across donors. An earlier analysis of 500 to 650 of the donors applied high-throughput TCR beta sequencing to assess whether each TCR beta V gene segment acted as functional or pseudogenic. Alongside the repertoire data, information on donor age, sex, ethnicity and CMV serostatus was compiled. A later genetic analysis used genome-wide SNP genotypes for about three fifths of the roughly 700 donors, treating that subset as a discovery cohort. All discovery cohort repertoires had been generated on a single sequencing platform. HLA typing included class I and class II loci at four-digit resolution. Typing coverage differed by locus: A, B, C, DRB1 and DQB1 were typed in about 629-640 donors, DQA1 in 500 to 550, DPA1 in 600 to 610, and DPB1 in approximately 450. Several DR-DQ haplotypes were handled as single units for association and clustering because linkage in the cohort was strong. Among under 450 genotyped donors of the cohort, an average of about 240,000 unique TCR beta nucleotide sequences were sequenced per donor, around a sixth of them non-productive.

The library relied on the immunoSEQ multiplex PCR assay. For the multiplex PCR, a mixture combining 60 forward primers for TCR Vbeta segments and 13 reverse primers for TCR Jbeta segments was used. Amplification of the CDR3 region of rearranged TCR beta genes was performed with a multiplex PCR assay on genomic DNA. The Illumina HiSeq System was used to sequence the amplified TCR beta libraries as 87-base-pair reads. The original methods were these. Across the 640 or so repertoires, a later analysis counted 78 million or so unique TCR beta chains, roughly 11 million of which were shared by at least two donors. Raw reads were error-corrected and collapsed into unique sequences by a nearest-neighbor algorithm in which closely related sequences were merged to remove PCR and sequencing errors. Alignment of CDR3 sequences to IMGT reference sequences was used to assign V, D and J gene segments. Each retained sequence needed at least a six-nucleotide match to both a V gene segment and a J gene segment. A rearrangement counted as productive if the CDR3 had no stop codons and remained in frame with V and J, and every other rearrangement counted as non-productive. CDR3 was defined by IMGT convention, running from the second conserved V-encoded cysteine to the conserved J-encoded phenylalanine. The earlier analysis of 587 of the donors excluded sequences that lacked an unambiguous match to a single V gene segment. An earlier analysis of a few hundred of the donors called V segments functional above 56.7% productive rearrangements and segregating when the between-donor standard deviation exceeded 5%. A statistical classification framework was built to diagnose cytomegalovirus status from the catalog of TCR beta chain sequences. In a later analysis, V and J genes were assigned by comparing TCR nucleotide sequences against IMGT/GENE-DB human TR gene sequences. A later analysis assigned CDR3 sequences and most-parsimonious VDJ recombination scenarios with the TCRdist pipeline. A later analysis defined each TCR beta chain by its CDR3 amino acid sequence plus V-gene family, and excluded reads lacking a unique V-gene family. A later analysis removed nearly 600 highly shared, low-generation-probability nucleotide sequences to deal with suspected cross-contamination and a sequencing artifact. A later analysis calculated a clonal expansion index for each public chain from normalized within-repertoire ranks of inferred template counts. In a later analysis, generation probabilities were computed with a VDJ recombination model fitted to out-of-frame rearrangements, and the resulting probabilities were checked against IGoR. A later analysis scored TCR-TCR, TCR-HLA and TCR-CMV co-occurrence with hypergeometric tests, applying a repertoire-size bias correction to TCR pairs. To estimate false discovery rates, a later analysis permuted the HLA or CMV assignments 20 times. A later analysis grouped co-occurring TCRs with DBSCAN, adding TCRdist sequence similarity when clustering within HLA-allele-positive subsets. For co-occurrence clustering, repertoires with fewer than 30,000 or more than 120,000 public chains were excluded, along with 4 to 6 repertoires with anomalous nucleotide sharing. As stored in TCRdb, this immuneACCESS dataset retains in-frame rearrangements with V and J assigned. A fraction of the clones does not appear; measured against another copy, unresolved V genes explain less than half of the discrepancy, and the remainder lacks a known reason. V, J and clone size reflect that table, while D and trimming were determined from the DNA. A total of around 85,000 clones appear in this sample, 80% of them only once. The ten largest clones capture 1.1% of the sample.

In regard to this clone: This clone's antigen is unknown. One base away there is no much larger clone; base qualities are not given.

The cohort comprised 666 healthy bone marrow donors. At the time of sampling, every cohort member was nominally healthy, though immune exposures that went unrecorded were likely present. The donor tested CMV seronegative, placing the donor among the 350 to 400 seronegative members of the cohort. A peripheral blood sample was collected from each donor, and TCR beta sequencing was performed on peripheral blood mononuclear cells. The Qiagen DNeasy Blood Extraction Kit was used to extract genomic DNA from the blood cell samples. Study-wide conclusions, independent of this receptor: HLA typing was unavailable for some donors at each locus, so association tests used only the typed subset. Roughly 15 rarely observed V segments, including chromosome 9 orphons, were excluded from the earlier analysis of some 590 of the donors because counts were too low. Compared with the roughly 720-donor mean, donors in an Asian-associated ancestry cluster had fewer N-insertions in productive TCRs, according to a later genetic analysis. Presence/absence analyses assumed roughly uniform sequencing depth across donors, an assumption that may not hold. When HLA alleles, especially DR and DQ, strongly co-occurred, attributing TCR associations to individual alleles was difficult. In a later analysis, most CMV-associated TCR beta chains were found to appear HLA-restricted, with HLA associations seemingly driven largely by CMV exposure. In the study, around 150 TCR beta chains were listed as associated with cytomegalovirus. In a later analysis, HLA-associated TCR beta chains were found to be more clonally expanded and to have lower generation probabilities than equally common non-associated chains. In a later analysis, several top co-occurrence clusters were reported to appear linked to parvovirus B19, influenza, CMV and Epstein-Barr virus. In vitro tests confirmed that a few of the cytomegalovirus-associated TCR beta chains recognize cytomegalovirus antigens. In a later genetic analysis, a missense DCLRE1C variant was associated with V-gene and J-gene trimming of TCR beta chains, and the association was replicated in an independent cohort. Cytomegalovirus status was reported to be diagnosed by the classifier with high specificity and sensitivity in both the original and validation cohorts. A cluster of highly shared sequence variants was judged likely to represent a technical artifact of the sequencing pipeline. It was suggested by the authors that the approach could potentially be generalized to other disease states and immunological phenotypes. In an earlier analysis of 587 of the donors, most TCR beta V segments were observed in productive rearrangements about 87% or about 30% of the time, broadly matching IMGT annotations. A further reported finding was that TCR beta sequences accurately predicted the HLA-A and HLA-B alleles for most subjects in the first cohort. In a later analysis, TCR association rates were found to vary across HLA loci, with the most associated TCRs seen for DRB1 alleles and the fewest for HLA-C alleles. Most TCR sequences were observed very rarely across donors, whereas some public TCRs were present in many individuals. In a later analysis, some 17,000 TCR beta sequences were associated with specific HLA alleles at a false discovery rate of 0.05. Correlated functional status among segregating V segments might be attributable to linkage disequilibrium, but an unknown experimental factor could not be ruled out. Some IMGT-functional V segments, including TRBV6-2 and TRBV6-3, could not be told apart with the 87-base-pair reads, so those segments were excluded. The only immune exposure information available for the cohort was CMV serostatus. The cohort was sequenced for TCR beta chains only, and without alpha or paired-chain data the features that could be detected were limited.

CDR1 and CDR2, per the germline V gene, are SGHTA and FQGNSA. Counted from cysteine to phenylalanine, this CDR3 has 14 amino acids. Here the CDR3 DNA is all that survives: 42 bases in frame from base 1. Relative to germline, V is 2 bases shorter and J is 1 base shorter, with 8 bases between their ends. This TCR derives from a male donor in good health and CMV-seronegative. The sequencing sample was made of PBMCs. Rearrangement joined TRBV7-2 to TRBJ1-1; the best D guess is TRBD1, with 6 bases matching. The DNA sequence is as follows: TGTGCCAGCAGCTTAAGGACAGCGAACACTGAAGCTTTCTTT. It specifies CASSLRTANTEAFF.